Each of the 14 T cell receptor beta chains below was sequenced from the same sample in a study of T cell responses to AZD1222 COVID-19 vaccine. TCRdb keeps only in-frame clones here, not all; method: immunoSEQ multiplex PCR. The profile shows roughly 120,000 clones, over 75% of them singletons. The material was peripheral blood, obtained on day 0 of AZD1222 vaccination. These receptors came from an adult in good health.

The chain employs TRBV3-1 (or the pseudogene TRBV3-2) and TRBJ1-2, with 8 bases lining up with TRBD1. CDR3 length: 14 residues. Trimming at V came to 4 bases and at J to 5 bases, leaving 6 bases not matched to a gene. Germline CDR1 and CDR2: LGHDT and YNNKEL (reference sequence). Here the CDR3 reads CASSRGTGFYGYTF. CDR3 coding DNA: TGTGCCAGCAGCCGGGGGACAGGCTTTTATGGCTACACCTTC.

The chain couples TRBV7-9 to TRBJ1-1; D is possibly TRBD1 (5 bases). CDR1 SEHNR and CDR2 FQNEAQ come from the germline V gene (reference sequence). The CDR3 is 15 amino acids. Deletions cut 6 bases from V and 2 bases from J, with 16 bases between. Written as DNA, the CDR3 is TGTGCCAGCAGGCCAAGGGGTAACAAAAACACTGAAGCTTTCTTT. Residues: CASRPRGNKNTEAFF.

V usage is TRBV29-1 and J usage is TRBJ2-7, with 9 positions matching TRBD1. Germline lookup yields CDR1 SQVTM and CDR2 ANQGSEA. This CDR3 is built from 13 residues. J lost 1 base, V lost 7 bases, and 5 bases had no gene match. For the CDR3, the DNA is TGCAGCGCCTCCGGACAGGGGTCCTACGAGCAGTACTTC. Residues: CSASGQGSYEQYF.

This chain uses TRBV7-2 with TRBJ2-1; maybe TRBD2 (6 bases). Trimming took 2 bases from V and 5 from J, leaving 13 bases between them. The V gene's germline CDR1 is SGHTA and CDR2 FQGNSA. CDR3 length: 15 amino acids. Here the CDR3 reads CASSLRRGFNNEQFF. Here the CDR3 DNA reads TGTGCCAGCAGCTTACGCCGGGGGTTCAACAATGAGCAGTTCTTC.

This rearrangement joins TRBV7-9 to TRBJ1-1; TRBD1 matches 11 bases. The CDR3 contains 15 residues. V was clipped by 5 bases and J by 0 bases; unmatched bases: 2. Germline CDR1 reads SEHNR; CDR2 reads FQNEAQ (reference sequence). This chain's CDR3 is CASSAGQGVNTEAFF. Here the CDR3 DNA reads TGTGCCAGCAGCGCGGGACAGGGGGTGAACACTGAAGCTTTCTTT.

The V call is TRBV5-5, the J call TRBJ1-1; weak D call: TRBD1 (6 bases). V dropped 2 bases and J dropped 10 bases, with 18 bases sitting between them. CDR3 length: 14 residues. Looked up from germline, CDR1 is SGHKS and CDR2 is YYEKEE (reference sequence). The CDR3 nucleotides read TGTGCCAGCAGCTTTATGGGGGCGGGTGGTGGAGCTTTCTTT. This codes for CASSFMGAGGGAFF.

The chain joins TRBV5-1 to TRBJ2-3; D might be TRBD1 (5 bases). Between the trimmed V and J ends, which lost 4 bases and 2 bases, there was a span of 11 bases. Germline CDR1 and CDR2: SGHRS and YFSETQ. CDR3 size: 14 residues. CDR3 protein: CASSRRQITDTQYF. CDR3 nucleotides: TGCGCCAGCAGCAGGAGACAGATCACAGATACGCAGTATTTT.

CDR3 nucleotides: TGTGCCAGCAGCGCTCCCGGGGCCTCTGGAAACACCATATATTTT. It is translated as CASSAPGASGNTIYF. This rearrangement joins TRBV9 to TRBJ1-3; weak D call: TRBD1 (5 bases). This CDR3 comprises 15 residues. Trimming removed 3 bases at V and 0 bases at J, with 10 bases between. Germline-derived CDR1 and CDR2 are SGDLS and YYNGEE. Complete variable domain (other parts from reference TRBV9 and TRBJ1-3): DSGVTQTPKHLITATGQRVTLRCSPRSGDLSVYWYQQSLDQGLQFLIQYYNGEERAKGNILERFSAQQFPDLHSELNLSSLELGDSALYFCASSAPGASGNTIYFGEGSWLTVV.

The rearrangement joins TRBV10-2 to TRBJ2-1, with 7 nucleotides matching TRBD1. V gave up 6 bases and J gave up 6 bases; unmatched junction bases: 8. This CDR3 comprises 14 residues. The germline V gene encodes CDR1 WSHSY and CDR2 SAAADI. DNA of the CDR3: TGCGCCAGCAGGCGACAGGGAGTTAGCAATGAGCAGTTCTTC. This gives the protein CASRRQGVSNEQFF.

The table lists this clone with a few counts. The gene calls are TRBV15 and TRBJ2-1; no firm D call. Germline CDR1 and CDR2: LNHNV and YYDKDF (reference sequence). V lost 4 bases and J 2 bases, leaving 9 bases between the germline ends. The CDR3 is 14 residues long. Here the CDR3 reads CATSNLDPYNEQFF. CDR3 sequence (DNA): TGTGCCACCAGCAATCTAGACCCCTACAATGAGCAGTTCTTC.

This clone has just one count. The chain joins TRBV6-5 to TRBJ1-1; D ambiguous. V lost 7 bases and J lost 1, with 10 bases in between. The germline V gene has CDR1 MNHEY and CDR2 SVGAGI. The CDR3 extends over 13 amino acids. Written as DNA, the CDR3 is TGTGCCAGCAAGTTCGGCGGGAACACTGAAGCTTTCTTT. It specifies CASKFGGNTEAFF.

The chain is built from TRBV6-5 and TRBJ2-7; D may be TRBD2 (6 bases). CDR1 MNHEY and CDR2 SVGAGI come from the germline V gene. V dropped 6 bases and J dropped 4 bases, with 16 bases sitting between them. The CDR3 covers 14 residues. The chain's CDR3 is CASRVGEAGYEQYF. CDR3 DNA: TGTGCCAGCAGGGTCGGGGAGGCGGGATACGAGCAGTACTTC.

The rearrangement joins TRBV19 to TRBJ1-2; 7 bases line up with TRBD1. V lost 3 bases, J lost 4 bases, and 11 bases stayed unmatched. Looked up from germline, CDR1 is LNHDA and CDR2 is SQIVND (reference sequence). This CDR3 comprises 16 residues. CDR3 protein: CASSIAHRGRSYGYTF. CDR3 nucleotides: TGTGCCAGTAGTATCGCACACAGGGGCAGGAGCTATGGCTACACCTTC.

CDR3 protein: CASSPQGEGGNIQYF. CDR3 in DNA: TGTGCCAGCAGCCCCCAGGGGGAAGGGGGAAACATTCAGTACTTC. This chain uses TRBV6-5 with TRBJ2-4; 7 bases match TRBD1. The germline V gene encodes CDR1 MNHEY and CDR2 SVGAGI. The CDR3 loop spans 15 amino acids. V lost 6 bases, J lost 6 bases, and 11 bases stayed unmatched.